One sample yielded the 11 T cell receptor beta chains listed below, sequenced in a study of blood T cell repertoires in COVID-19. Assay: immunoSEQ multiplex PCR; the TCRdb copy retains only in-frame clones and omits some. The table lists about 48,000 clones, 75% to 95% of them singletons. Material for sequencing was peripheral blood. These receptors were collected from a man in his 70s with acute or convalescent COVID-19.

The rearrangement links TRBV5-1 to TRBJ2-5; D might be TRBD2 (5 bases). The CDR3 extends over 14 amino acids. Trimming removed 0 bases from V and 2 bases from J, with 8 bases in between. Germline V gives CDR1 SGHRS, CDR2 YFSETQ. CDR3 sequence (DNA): TGCGCCAGCAGCTTGGACAGCGGACAAGAGACCCAGTACTTC. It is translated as CASSLDSGQETQYF. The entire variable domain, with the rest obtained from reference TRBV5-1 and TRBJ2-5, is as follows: KAGVTQTPRYLIKTRGQQVTLSCSPISGHRSVSWYQQTPGQGLQFLFEYFSETQRNKGNFPGRFSGRQFSNSRSEMNVSTLELGDSALYLCASSLDSGQETQYFGPGTRLLVL.

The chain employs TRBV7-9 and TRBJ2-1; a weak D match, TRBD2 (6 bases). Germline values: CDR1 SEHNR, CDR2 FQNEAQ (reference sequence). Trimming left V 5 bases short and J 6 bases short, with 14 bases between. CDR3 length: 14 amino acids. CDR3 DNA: TGTGCCAGCAGCGCGGGACTCGGGGGCAATGAGCAGTTCTTC. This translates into CASSAGLGGNEQFF. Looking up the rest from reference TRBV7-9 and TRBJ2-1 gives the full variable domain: DTGVSQNPRHKITKRGQNVTFRCDPISEHNRLYWYRQTLGQGPEFLTYFQNEAQLEKSRLLSDRFSAERPKGSFSTLEIQRTEQGDSAMYLCASSAGLGGNEQFFGPGTRLTVL.

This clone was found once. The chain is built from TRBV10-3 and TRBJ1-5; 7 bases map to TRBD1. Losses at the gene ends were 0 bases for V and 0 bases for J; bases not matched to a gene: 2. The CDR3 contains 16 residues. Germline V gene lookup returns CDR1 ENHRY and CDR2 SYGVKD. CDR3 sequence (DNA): TGTGCCATCAGTGAGTCGACAGGGATTAGCAATCAGCCCCAGCATTTT. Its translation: CAISESTGISNQPQHF.

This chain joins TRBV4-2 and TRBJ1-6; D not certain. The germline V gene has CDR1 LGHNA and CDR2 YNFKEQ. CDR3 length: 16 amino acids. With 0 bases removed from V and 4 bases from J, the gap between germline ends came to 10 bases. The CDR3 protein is CASSQDPDSYNSPLHF. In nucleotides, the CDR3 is TGTGCCAGCAGCCAAGATCCAGATTCGTATAATTCACCCCTCCACTTT.

As DNA, the CDR3 is TGTGCCAGCAGCTTAGTCCAGGGTATGGAGCAGTACTTC. This sequence encodes CASSLVQGMEQYF. The V and J genes are TRBV7-9 and TRBJ2-7, with a tentative D call TRBD1 (5 bases). Looked up from germline, CDR1 is SEHNR and CDR2 is FQNEAQ (reference sequence). The CDR3 length is 13 residues. Trimming took off 1 base at V and 7 bases at J, with 11 bases between the two ends. Supplemented by reference TRBV7-9 and TRBJ2-7, the full variable domain reads DTGVSQNPRHKITKRGQNVTFRCDPISEHNRLYWYRQTLGQGPEFLTYFQNEAQLEKSRLLSDRFSAERPKGSFSTLEIQRTEQGDSAMYLCASSLVQGMEQYFGPGTRLTVT.

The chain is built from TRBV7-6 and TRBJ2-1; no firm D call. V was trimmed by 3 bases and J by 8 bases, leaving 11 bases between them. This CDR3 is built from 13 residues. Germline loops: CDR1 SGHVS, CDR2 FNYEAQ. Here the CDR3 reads CASSFMLGDEQFF. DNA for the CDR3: TGTGCCAGCAGCTTCATGCTGGGCGATGAGCAGTTCTTC.

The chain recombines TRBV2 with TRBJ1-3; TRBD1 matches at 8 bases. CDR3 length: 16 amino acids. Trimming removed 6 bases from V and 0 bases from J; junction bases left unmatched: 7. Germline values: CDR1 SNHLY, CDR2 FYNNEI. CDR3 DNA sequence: TGTGCCAGCAGCGATCTCACAGGGGGCTCTGGAAACACCATATATTTT. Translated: CASSDLTGGSGNTIYF.

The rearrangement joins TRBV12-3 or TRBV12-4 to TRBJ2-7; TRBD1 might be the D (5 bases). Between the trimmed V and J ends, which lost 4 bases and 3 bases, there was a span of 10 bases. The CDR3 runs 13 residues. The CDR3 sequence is CASSYGALYEQYF. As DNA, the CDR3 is TGTGCCAGCAGTTATGGGGCTCTCTACGAGCAGTACTTC.

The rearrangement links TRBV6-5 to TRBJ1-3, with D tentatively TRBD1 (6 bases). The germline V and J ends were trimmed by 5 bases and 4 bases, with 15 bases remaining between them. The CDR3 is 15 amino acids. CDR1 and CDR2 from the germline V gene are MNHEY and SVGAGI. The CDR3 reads CASSLGTPRGNTIYF. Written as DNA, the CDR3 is TGTGCCAGCAGTCTAGGGACACCGAGGGGAAACACCATATATTTT.

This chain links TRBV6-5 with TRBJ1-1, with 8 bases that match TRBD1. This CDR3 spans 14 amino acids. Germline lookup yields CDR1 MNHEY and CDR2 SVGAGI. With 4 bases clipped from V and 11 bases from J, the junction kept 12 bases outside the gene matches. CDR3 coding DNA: TGTGCCAGCAGTTTCGCCAGAGACAGGGGCGAGGCTTTCTTT. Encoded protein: CASSFARDRGEAFF.

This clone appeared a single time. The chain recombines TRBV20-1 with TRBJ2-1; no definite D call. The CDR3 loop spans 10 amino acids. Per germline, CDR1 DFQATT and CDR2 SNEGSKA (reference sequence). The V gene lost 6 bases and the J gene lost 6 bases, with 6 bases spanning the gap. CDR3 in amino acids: CSAAPNEQFF. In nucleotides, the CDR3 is TGCAGTGCAGCACCCAATGAGCAGTTCTTC.